This T cell receptor (beta chain) was captured in a study of T cells after somatic rescue of genetic block. The germline V gene has CDR1 SNHLY and CDR2 FYNNEI. The length of the CDR3 is 16 residues. V lost 1 base and J lost 0, with 13 bases in between. Libraries were prepared by immunoSEQ multiplex PCR; TCRdb keeps only in-frame clonotypes and omits some of them. The repertoire holds 9,000 to 15,000 clones, with around 70% as singletons. The chain joins TRBV2 to TRBJ2-7; D is perhaps TRBD1 (6 bases). The sample consisted of peripheral blood mononuclear cells (PBMCs). The source is a boy between 5 and 17 years old. CDR3 nucleotide sequence: TGTGCCAGCAGTGAAGTACAGGGATGGAGCTCCTACGAGCAGTACTTC. It encodes CASSEVQGWSSYEQYF.